A single sample is the source of the 22 T cell receptor beta chains below, sequenced in a study of human T cells and chemical hapten exposure. TCRdb re-derived calls from the RACE reads in MiXCR, one entry per CDR3 protein. The sample records over 300,000 distinct CDR3 sequences, 4.5% to 6% being singletons. Time point: pre-sensitization, week 0. As for treatment: therapeutic diphenylcyclopropenone sensitization with weekly scalp DPC. The source was whole blood, collected in connection with sensitization to the hapten diphenylcyclopropenone (DPC). These receptors originate from a woman between 50 and 59 years old with alopecia areata. Some clones in this sample may be carry-over from other donors' samples.

The chain has TRBV11-2 and TRBJ1-4, with a weak D call TRBD1 (5 bases). The CDR3 contains 13 residues. Trimming left V 0 bases short and J 8 bases short, with 7 bases between. Germline V gives CDR1 SGHAT, CDR2 FQNNGV. Here the CDR3 DNA reads TGTGCCAGCAGCTTAGAAGGGGTGGAAAAACTGTTTTTT. Protein product: CASSLEGVEKLFF.

The table lists this clonotype with a few counts. V is TRBV7-2 and J is TRBJ2-3; 9 bases align to TRBD2. The CDR3 is 17 residues long. Losses at the gene ends were 4 bases for V and 3 bases for J; bases not matched to a gene: 11. Germline lookup yields CDR1 SGHTA and CDR2 FQGNSA. The CDR3 nucleotides are TGTGCCAGCAGCTCGCCCCTTAGCGGGAGTAGGACAGATACGCAGTATTTT. It codes for CASSSPLSGSRTDTQYF.

The gene calls are TRBV5-1 and TRBJ1-2; no clear D. V lost 4 bases to trimming and J lost 3 bases, with 31 bases between them. This CDR3 is built from 20 residues. Germline V CDR1 and CDR2: SGHRS, YFSETQ. This chain's CDR3 is CASSPTPAGAGKGKDYGYTF. CDR3 nucleotide sequence: TGCGCCAGCAGCCCCACCCCTGCCGGTGCGGGTAAAGGGAAAGACTATGGCTACACCTTC.

The CDR3 is CASSVTREDPYNEQFF. The CDR3 coding sequence is TGTGCCAGCAGCGTCACCCGGGAAGATCCGTACAATGAGCAGTTCTTC. The chain recombines TRBV9 with TRBJ2-1; perhaps TRBD2 as D (5 bases). CDR1 is SGDLS and CDR2 is YYNGEE in the germline V gene. The V end was cut by 2 bases, the J end by 4 bases, with 16 bases between. This CDR3 has 16 amino acids.

Only a few counts were recorded for this clonotype. V and J are TRBV20-1 and TRBJ2-7, with D tentatively TRBD1 or TRBD2 (5 bases each). The CDR3 is 15 residues long. Germline CDR1 reads DFQATT; CDR2 reads SNEGSKA (reference sequence). V lost 5 bases and J lost 0, with 17 bases in between. CDR3 residues: CSAPQPGRFSYEQYF. For the CDR3, the DNA is TGCAGTGCTCCCCAGCCGGGACGCTTCTCCTACGAGCAGTACTTC.

V and J are TRBV14 and TRBJ2-1; D unresolved. CDR3 length: 16 amino acids. CDR1 is SGHDN and CDR2 is FVKESK in the germline V gene. Between the trimmed V and J ends, which lost 0 bases and 6 bases, there was a span of 15 bases. CDR3 DNA: TGTGCCAGCAGCCAAGAGGTCCCCCCCCGACTCAATGAGCAGTTCTTC. It encodes CASSQEVPPRLNEQFF.

In the case of this clonotype: A junction end diverges from the germline sequence, so it may reflect a read error. This chain links TRBV27 with TRBJ1-5, with no clear D. CDR1 and CDR2 from the germline V gene are MNHEY and SMNVEV (reference sequence). The CDR3 length is 15 residues. The DNA of the CDR3 is TGTGCCAGCAGTCCCCTAAGAGGCGGTCATCAACCCCAGCATTTT. As protein: CASSPLRGGHQPQHF.

The J gene is TRBJ2-3, the V gene TRBV25-1, with 11 positions matching TRBD1. This CDR3 region has 15 residues. The V gene end was trimmed by 4 bases and the J gene end by 6 bases; junction bases not matched to a gene: 6. Germline CDR1 MGHDK, CDR2 SYGVNS. CDR3 nucleotide sequence: TGTGCCAGCAGTGCCAACCGGGACAGGGGGGATACGCAGTATTTT. Protein: CASSANRDRGDTQYF.

This clonotype was seen only a few times. V usage is TRBV4-2 and J usage is TRBJ2-1; the D is unclear. CDR1 is LGHNA and CDR2 is YNFKEQ in the germline V gene. V was shortened by 0 bases and J by 0 bases, with 12 bases between the two germline ends. The CDR3 totals 17 residues. CDR3 residues: CASSQEEVGSSYNEQFF. DNA for the CDR3: TGTGCCAGCAGCCAAGAAGAGGTGGGCAGCTCCTACAATGAGCAGTTCTTC.

The table lists this clonotype with a few counts. This sequence joins TRBV13 and TRBJ2-6; either TRBD1 or TRBD2 may fit D (5 bases each). V was trimmed by 5 bases and J by 0 bases, leaving 14 bases between them. The CDR3 contains 17 residues. CDR1 and CDR2 (germline): PRHDT, FYEKMQ (reference sequence). DNA for the CDR3: TGTGCCAGCAGCAACCGGGACGTTGTCTCTGGGGCCAACGTCCTGACTTTC. The encoded protein is CASSNRDVVSGANVLTF. Full variable domain (remainder filled in from reference TRBV13 and TRBJ2-6): AAGVIQSPRHLIKEKRETATLKCYPIPRHDTVYWYQQGPGQDPQFLISFYEKMQSDKGSIPDRFSAQQFSDYHSELNMSSLELGDSALYFCASSNRDVVSGANVLTFGAGSRLTVL.

This clonotype was seen at least ten times. V and J are TRBV6-5 and TRBJ2-1; D possibly corresponds to TRBD2 (6 bases). Germline lookup yields CDR1 MNHEY and CDR2 SVGAGI. The CDR3 has 16 amino acids. Deletions cut 2 bases from V and 0 bases from J, with 11 bases between. The CDR3 here is CASSYAVSGSYNEQFF. Here the CDR3 DNA reads TGTGCCAGCAGTTACGCGGTTAGCGGCTCCTACAATGAGCAGTTCTTC.

Here the CDR3 reads CSAREQGGRRYGYTF. The DNA of the CDR3 is TGCAGTGCTAGAGAGCAGGGAGGACGAAGGTATGGCTACACCTTC. The chain recombines TRBV20-1 with TRBJ1-2; possibly TRBD1 for D (5 bases). Trimming pared 0 bases from V and 5 bases from J, leaving 16 bases between. Germline values: CDR1 DFQATT, CDR2 SNEGSKA (reference sequence). The CDR3 has 15 residues.

The genes are TRBV28 and TRBJ2-5; 8 bases align to TRBD2. The CDR3 has 15 residues. Per germline, CDR1 MDHEN and CDR2 SYDVKM. The V segment lost 7 bases and the J segment 5 bases; nucleotides outside the gene matches: 12. In nucleotides, the CDR3 is TGTGCCAGCAAGGGGACTAGATCGGAAATGGAGACCCAGTACTTC. It translates to CASKGTRSEMETQYF.

V and J are TRBV7-2 and TRBJ2-2; 9 bases are shared with TRBD2. This CDR3 has 16 residues. Trimming removed 6 bases from V and 0 bases from J; junction bases left unmatched: 5. CDR1 and CDR2 (germline): SGHTA, FQGNSA. The CDR3, as DNA: TGTGCCAGCAGTTCTAGGACTAGCGCGAACACCGGGGAGCTGTTTTTT. Translating it yields CASSSRTSANTGELFF. The variable domain in full, with the rest retrieved from reference TRBV7-2 and TRBJ2-2, is GAGVSQSPSNKVTEKGKDVELRCDPISGHTALYWYRQSLGQGLEFLIYFQGNSAPDKSGLPSDRFSAERTGGSVSTLTIQRTQQEDSAVYLCASSSRTSANTGELFFGEGSRLTVL.

This clonotype was detected many times. The V call is TRBV6-5, the J call TRBJ2-6; D might be TRBD1 or TRBD2, each matching 5 bases. The germline CDR1 and CDR2 sequences are MNHEY and SVGAGI. There are 17 residues in the CDR3. V was shortened by 6 bases and J by 0 bases, with 15 bases between the two germline ends. The DNA of the CDR3 is TGTGCCAGCAGGCTTCCCGGGACGGCCTCTGGGGCCAACGTCCTGACTTTC. It yields the protein CASRLPGTASGANVLTF.

This clonotype was seen a few times. The chain combines TRBV4-1 with TRBJ2-5; TRBD2 agrees at 10 bases. This CDR3 is 18 amino acids long. CDR1 is MGHRA and CDR2 is YSYEKL in the germline V gene. V lost 0 bases, J lost 5 bases, and 12 bases stayed unmatched. In DNA form, the CDR3 reads TGCGCCAGCAGCCAAGACCCAGCGGGGGGGCCCTTAGGTGAGACCCAGTACTTC. Translating gives CASSQDPAGGPLGETQYF.

This clonotype was picked up many times. This rearrangement joins TRBV7-6 to TRBJ2-7; D is perhaps TRBD1 or TRBD2 (5 bases each). The CDR3 is 13 residues long. The germline V gene has CDR1 SGHVS and CDR2 FNYEAQ. V was trimmed by 2 bases and J by 7 bases, leaving 12 bases between them. CDR3 sequence reads: CASSLSGTGEQYF. Written as DNA, the CDR3 is TGTGCCAGCAGCTTAAGTGGGACGGGGGAGCAGTACTTC.

This clonotype was counted ten times or more. CDR3 amino acids: CSVVFGTRVFNEQFF. The CDR3, as DNA: TGCAGCGTTGTCTTTGGCACTAGAGTTTTCAATGAGCAGTTCTTC. The chain recombines TRBV29-1 with TRBJ2-1, with D perhaps matching TRBD2 (5 bases). The V end was cut by 4 bases, the J end by 6 bases, with 19 bases between. This CDR3 region has 15 residues. Germline values: CDR1 SQVTM, CDR2 ANQGSEA.

This clonotype has a count of ten or more. V and J are TRBV20-1 and TRBJ2-1, with no clear D. V gave up 5 bases and J gave up 2 bases, with 13 bases separating them. There are 14 residues in the CDR3. Germline CDR1 is DFQATT and CDR2 is SNEGSKA (reference sequence). The CDR3 loop is CSASLDGTYNEQFF. In DNA, the CDR3 is TGCAGTGCTTCCTTGGACGGAACCTACAATGAGCAGTTCTTC.

This clonotype occurred many times. The chain combines TRBV29-1 with TRBJ1-1; a weak D match, TRBD1 (6 bases). V shed 3 bases and J shed 5 bases, with 16 bases lying between them. The CDR3 contains 14 residues. Germline V lookup: CDR1 SQVTM, CDR2 ANQGSEA. CDR3 amino acids: CSVDPERGGTEAFF. The CDR3 DNA follows: TGCAGCGTTGACCCTGAAAGGGGGGGAACTGAAGCTTTCTTT.

J is TRBJ2-4 and V is TRBV2, with a tentative D call TRBD1 (5 bases). V was pared by 8 bases and J by 9 bases, with 20 bases between. The length of the CDR3 is 14 residues. Germline lookup yields CDR1 SNHLY and CDR2 FYNNEI. The CDR3 sequence: CASLPQGTLGIQYF. DNA for the CDR3: TGTGCCAGCCTCCCCCAGGGAACATTGGGCATTCAGTACTTC.

Only a few counts were recorded for this clonotype. The chain uses TRBV2 and TRBJ2-3; D is possibly TRBD1 (6 bases). Germline lookup yields CDR1 SNHLY and CDR2 FYNNEI. V lost 6 bases to trimming and J lost 1 base, with 14 bases between them. The CDR3 has 15 residues. Here the CDR3 reads CASSRTGTGTDTQYF. In DNA form, the CDR3 reads TGTGCCAGCAGCCGCACAGGGACCGGCACAGATACGCAGTATTTT.